This T cell receptor (beta chain) emerged from a study of T cells in Graves' hyperthyroidism and ophthalmopathy. Points from the study as a whole: The model anticipated ophthalmopathy a median approximately 6.7 months pre-onset.

It was RNA transcripts that yielded the amplified TCR beta CDR3 regions. When the TCR CDR3 underwent first-round RT-PCR, the HTBI primer set was used. MiXCR, applied by TCRdb to the multiplex PCR reads, yields one record per CDR3 protein. Of 340,000 or so distinct CDR3 sequences listed, 15% to 20% are singletons. Exclusion criteria comprised uncontrolled infection, other autoimmune disease, pregnancy or lactation. The table lists this clonotype with a few counts. Its antigen is unidentified. This CDR3 spans 14 amino acids. Deletions cut 4 bases from V and 7 bases from J, with 13 bases between. Germline values: CDR1 SGHAT, CDR2 FQNNGV.

V usage is TRBV11-2 and J usage is TRBJ2-2; perhaps TRBD2 as D (5 bases). The sequencing input was blood. The source of this sequence is a man aged 25 to 45 with Graves' hyperthyroidism. The CDR3 spells CASSSLARDGELFF. Written as DNA, the CDR3 is TGTGCCAGCAGCTCACTGGCTCGGGACGGGGAGCTGTTTTTT.